This entry lists 20 T cell receptor beta chains sequenced from one sample in a study of T cell repertoires in cytomegalovirus infection. Antigens for these TCRs are unknown. TCRdb used MiXCR to reprocess the reads, holding one entry per CDR3 protein. The repertoire has 400,000 to 600,000 distinct CDR3 sequences, roughly 43% of them found once; the top ten carry approximately 40%. The specimen comprised cultured PBMCs, sampled from culture after CMV antigen stimulation. The receptors come from a human donor in good health (CMV status not recorded). Some clones in this sample may be carry-over from other donors' samples.

The V and J genes are TRBV6-2 or TRBV6-3 and TRBJ2-3, with 11 bases fitting TRBD1. The J segment lost 4 bases and the V segment lost 7 bases, leaving 7 bases of the junction unmatched. This CDR3 has 15 amino acids. CDR1 MNHEY and CDR2 SVGEGT come from the germline V gene. CDR3 coding DNA: TGTGCCAGCACCCCGGACAGGGGGCACTCAGATACGCAGTATTTT. Translating gives CASTPDRGHSDTQYF.

The table lists this clonotype with many counts. Here the CDR3 DNA reads TGTGCCAGCAGCCCCGGGGTGGGTACTGAAGCTTTCTTT. Translation: CASSPGVGTEAFF. V is TRBV7-2 and J is TRBJ1-1; D remains ambiguous. CDR1 and CDR2 (germline): SGHTA, FQGNSA. The V end lost 5 bases, the J end lost 5 bases, and 12 bases lay between the germline ends. The length of the CDR3 is 13 residues.

This clonotype has just a few counts. The chain carries TRBV7-6 and TRBJ2-5; the D is unclear. In germline, CDR1 is SGHVS, CDR2 FNYEAQ. Trimming removed 3 bases from V and 4 bases from J, with 12 bases in between. CDR3 size: 14 residues. DNA for the CDR3: TGTGCCAGCAGCTTCCTGAGACCAGCAGAGACCCAGTACTTC. Protein sequence: CASSFLRPAETQYF.

This clonotype occurred once. The CDR3 loop is CSASSGAEESTDTQYF. CDR3 sequence (DNA): TGCAGTGCTAGCAGCGGGGCCGAGGAAAGCACAGATACGCAGTATTTT. This chain connects TRBV20-1 to TRBJ2-3; 7 nucleotides match TRBD2. The germline V gene has CDR1 DFQATT and CDR2 SNEGSKA (reference sequence). The junction had 9 bases not matched to a gene; V was cut back by 3 bases and J by 0 bases. The CDR3 length is 16 residues.

This clonotype was detected only a few times. CDR3: CASSLDETGYTAGELFF. The CDR3, as DNA: TGTGCCAGCAGCTTAGATGAGACAGGTTATACAGCCGGGGAGCTGTTTTTT. This chain uses TRBV7-8 with TRBJ2-2; D may be TRBD1 (6 bases). The CDR3 is made up of 17 amino acids. Germline values: CDR1 SGHVS, CDR2 FQNEAQ. V shed 1 base and J shed 6 bases, with 18 bases lying between them.

The chain joins TRBV28 to TRBJ2-2; D is unclear. There are 11 residues in the CDR3. CDR1 is MDHEN, CDR2 SYDVKM, per germline. Trimming left V 7 bases short and J 15 bases short, with 15 bases between. CDR3 nucleotides: TGTGCCAGCACCGACCCCATGTATATGTTTTTT. Residues: CASTDPMYMFF.

The V and J genes are TRBV27 and TRBJ2-7; 11 bases fit TRBD2. This CDR3 contains 16 residues. V was clipped by 5 bases and J by 0 bases; unmatched bases: 6. Germline CDR1 MNHEY, CDR2 SMNVEV (reference sequence). The CDR3 protein is CASSRTLAGGSYEQYF. DNA for the CDR3: TGTGCCAGCAGTAGAACCCTAGCGGGAGGCTCCTACGAGCAGTACTTC.

In this sample, this clonotype turned up a few times. This chain connects TRBV4-1 to TRBJ1-1, with D hard to call. CDR1 and CDR2 from the germline V gene are MGHRA and YSYEKL. Trimming pared 2 bases from V and 4 bases from J, leaving 11 bases between. The CDR3 totals 14 residues. The CDR3, as DNA: TGCGCCAGCAGCCAATATCCAGGTCTCACTGAAGCTTTCTTT. This encodes CASSQYPGLTEAFF.

The chain combines TRBV7-2 with TRBJ1-2; the D is unclear. V was clipped by 3 bases and J by 8 bases, with 10 bases between them. The CDR3 is made up of 12 amino acids. Germline V lookup: CDR1 SGHTA, CDR2 FQGNSA. CDR3 DNA: TGTGCCAGCAGCTTTAGGACCGGGGGCTACACCTTC. It is translated as CASSFRTGGYTF.

This clonotype showed up just a few times. CDR3 sequence reads: CASSYGTRSYNEQFF. CDR3 nucleotide sequence: TGTGCCAGCAGTTACGGGACTAGATCTTACAATGAGCAGTTCTTC. V and J are TRBV6-2 or TRBV6-3 and TRBJ2-1; TRBD2 matches at 8 bases. With V trimmed by 2 bases and J by 4 bases, 4 bases remained unmatched. Germline V gene data show CDR1 as MNHEY and CDR2 as SVGEGT. The CDR3 totals 15 residues.

The V and J genes are TRBV7-9 and TRBJ2-7, with D tentatively TRBD1 (7 bases). This CDR3 has 15 residues. Germline V gene lookup returns CDR1 SEHNR and CDR2 FQNEAQ (reference sequence). V was clipped by 7 bases and J by 2 bases, with 18 bases between them. CDR3 region: CASTLAGGLTYEQYF. The DNA of the CDR3 is TGTGCCAGCACCTTGGCAGGGGGGCTAACCTACGAGCAGTACTTC.

The V and J genes are TRBV6-1 and TRBJ2-7; 9 nucleotides agree with TRBD2. Germline loops: CDR1 MNHNS, CDR2 SASEGT. Trimming cost V 4 bases and J 3 bases; bases outside gene matches: 7. This CDR3 contains 15 residues. The CDR3 protein is CASSGALAGYYEQYF. As DNA, the CDR3 is TGTGCCAGCAGTGGGGCCCTAGCGGGATACTACGAGCAGTACTTC.

The chain employs TRBV12-5 and TRBJ1-6, with TRBD1 matching 7 bases. Trimming took 0 bases from V and 8 from J; bases not matched to a gene: 19. Germline V gives CDR1 LGHNT, CDR2 FRNRAP. CDR3 size: 20 residues. The CDR3 loop reads CASGLVLSGTAVGWDSPLHF. The CDR3 DNA follows: TGTGCTAGTGGTTTGGTGTTATCCGGGACAGCGGTCGGTTGGGATTCACCCCTCCACTTT.

There are many counts of this clonotype. The chain's CDR3 is CASSFTLGGDETQYF. The DNA of the CDR3 is TGTGCCAGCAGCTTTACCCTGGGGGGAGATGAGACCCAGTACTTC. The chain recombines TRBV7-2 with TRBJ2-5; TRBD2 is a possible D gene (6 bases). CDR1 is SGHTA, CDR2 FQGNSA, per germline. This CDR3 has 15 residues. The V end lost 3 bases, the J end lost 5 bases, and 16 bases lay between the germline ends. The whole variable domain, filled in from reference TRBV7-2 and TRBJ2-5, reads GAGVSQSPSNKVTEKGKDVELRCDPISGHTALYWYRQSLGQGLEFLIYFQGNSAPDKSGLPSDRFSAERTGGSVSTLTIQRTQQEDSAVYLCASSFTLGGDETQYFGPGTRLLVL.

The gene calls are TRBV19 and TRBJ1-6; TRBD1 is a possible D gene (6 bases). Trimming shortened V by 8 bases and J by 4 bases, and 18 bases separated the two germline ends. Germline CDR1 and CDR2: LNHDA and SQIVND (reference sequence). The CDR3 covers 16 residues. The CDR3 nucleotides are TGTGCCAGTCACTTCCTAGGGGGGGCGTATAATTCACCCCTCCACTTT. As protein: CASHFLGGAYNSPLHF.

V usage is TRBV29-1 and J usage is TRBJ2-7; TRBD1 agrees at 10 bases. The ends lost 4 bases at V and 4 bases at J; junction bases unmatched: 7. This CDR3 has 14 amino acids. CDR1 is SQVTM, CDR2 ANQGSEA, per germline. The CDR3 sequence is CSVATGTGVYEQYF. The CDR3 nucleotides read TGCAGCGTTGCTACCGGGACAGGGGTGTACGAGCAGTACTTC.

This sequence joins TRBV2 and TRBJ1-2; 10 bases align to TRBD1. Unmatched junction bases numbered 7, after V lost 1 base and J lost 2 bases. This CDR3 contains 17 residues. Per the germline V gene, CDR1 is SNHLY and CDR2 is FYNNEI. CDR3 sequence (DNA): TGTGCCAGCAGTGAAGGGGGGACAGGGGTTCAAAACTATGGCTACACCTTC. This encodes CASSEGGTGVQNYGYTF.

The rearrangement joins TRBV20-1 to TRBJ2-5, with D perhaps given as TRBD1 or TRBD2 (5 bases each). From germline, CDR1 is DFQATT and CDR2 SNEGSKA (reference sequence). The length of the CDR3 is 14 residues. V lost 6 bases and J 5 bases, leaving 19 bases between the germline ends. Here the CDR3 reads CSAGTVALGETQYF. As DNA, the CDR3 is TGCAGTGCAGGGACCGTAGCGCTGGGGGAGACCCAGTACTTC.

J is TRBJ2-6 and V is TRBV9; D unclear. Trimming took 3 bases from V and 0 from J, leaving 7 bases between them. This CDR3 has 15 residues. From germline, CDR1 is SGDLS and CDR2 YYNGEE. The CDR3 DNA reads as TGTGCCAGCAGCGCATACAACTCTGGGGCCAACGTCCTGACTTTC. Translated, it gives CASSAYNSGANVLTF.

This clonotype was observed a few times. J is TRBJ2-7 and V is TRBV6-5; D might be TRBD1 (6 bases). Germline V lookup: CDR1 MNHEY, CDR2 SVGAGI. The V and J ends lost 3 bases and 2 bases respectively, with 11 bases between them. The CDR3 runs to 14 residues. As DNA, the CDR3 is TGTGCCAGCAGTTATGGTCAGGGGCCCTACGAGCAGTACTTC. Translation: CASSYGQGPYEQYF.